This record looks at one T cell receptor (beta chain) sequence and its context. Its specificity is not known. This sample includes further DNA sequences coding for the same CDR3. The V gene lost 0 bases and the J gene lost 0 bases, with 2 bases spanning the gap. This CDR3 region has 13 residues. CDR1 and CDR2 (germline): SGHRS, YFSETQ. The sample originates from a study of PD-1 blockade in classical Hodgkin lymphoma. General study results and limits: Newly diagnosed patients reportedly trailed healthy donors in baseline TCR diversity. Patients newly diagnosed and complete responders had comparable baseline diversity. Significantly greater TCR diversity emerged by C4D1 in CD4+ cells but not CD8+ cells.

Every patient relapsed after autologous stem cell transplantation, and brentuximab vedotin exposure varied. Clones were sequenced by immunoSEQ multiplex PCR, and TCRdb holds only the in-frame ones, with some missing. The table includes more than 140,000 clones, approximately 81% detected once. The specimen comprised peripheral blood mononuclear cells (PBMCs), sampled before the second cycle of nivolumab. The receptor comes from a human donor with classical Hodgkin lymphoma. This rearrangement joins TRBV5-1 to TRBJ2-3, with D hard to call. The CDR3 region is CASSLDSTDTQYF. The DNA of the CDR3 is TGCGCCAGCAGCTTGGACAGCACAGATACGCAGTATTTT.